The 10 T cell receptor beta chains in this list originate from one sample, sequenced in a study of technical replicates of blood from four donors. TCRdb's table, derived via immunoSEQ multiplex PCR, lists solely in-frame clones and lacks some. The sample has just over 95,000 clones; approximately 94% are singletons. Sequencing was done on a sample of T cells isolated from PBMCs. These receptors were taken from a human donor in good health.

This chain uses TRBV19 with TRBJ1-1; 8 bases map to TRBD1. This CDR3 has 16 residues. Germline V gene lookup returns CDR1 LNHDA and CDR2 SQIVND (reference sequence). Trimming cost V 5 bases and J 4 bases; bases outside gene matches: 12. The CDR3 sequence is CASSLGQGGGGTEAFF. The CDR3 bases are TGTGCCAGTAGTCTCGGACAGGGAGGCGGAGGCACTGAAGCTTTCTTT. Full variable domain (outside the CDR3, taken from reference TRBV19 and TRBJ1-1): DGGITQSPKYLFRKEGQNVTLSCEQNLNHDAMYWYRQDPGQGLRLIYYSQIVNDFQKGDIAEGYSVSREKKESFPLTVTSAQKNPTAFYLCASSLGQGGGGTEAFFGQGTRLTVV.

The chain couples TRBV6-5 to TRBJ2-1; tentative D call: TRBD2 (6 bases). Germline CDR1 reads MNHEY; CDR2 reads SVGAGI. The CDR3 sequence is 11 residues long. The germline V and J ends were trimmed by 8 bases and 7 bases, with 9 bases remaining between them. CDR3 in amino acids: CASGRGNEQFF. The CDR3 nucleotides read TGTGCCAGCGGACGGGGGAATGAGCAGTTCTTC.

This clone was seen a single time. This chain uses TRBV7-2 with TRBJ2-7; TRBD2 matches at 12 bases. Germline trimming cut 6 bases from V and 2 bases from J; bases unmatched to any gene: 5. CDR3 length equals 15 residues. Germline CDR1 is SGHTA and CDR2 is FQGNSA. CDR3 coding DNA: TGTGCCAGCAGAGAAACTAGCGGGAGGACCTACGAGCAGTACTTC. Translation: CASRETSGRTYEQYF. Together with reference TRBV7-2 and TRBJ2-7, the CDR3 gives the full variable domain: GAGVSQSPSNKVTEKGKDVELRCDPISGHTALYWYRQSLGQGLEFLIYFQGNSAPDKSGLPSDRFSAERTGGSVSTLTIQRTQQEDSAVYLCASRETSGRTYEQYFGPGTRLTVT.

V gene TRBV18 combines with J gene TRBJ2-1, with 10 bases aligning to TRBD2. With 5 bases clipped from V and 0 bases from J, the junction kept 7 bases outside the gene matches. The CDR3 covers 17 residues. The germline CDR1 and CDR2 sequences are KGHSH and LQKENI. CDR3 in amino acids: CASSSSGGPSSYNEQFF. DNA for the CDR3: TGTGCCAGCTCATCTAGCGGGGGTCCAAGCTCCTACAATGAGCAGTTCTTC.

This chain's CDR3 is CASRASGTGEAFF. The CDR3 coding sequence is TGTGCCAGCAGGGCGTCGGGAACAGGGGAAGCTTTCTTT. The chain joins TRBV25-1 to TRBJ1-1; TRBD1 is a possible D gene (6 bases). The V gene lost 6 bases and the J gene lost 8 bases, with 16 bases spanning the gap. Germline CDR1 is MGHDK and CDR2 is SYGVNS. CDR3 size: 13 residues.

V and J are TRBV5-6 and TRBJ2-7, with unresolved D. The CDR3 loop spans 15 amino acids. Trimming took 5 bases from V and 9 from J, leaving 24 bases between them. Germline CDR1 and CDR2: SGHDT and YYEEEE. The CDR3 region has the DNA TGTGCCAGCAGGGTCTCCCGAGAGATTACTACGAGGCAGTACTTC. It codes for CASRVSREITTRQYF.

The genes are TRBV19 and TRBJ1-1; D might be TRBD1 (6 bases). V dropped 2 bases and J dropped 0 bases, with 19 bases sitting between them. The CDR3 covers 18 residues. The germline V gene encodes CDR1 LNHDA and CDR2 SQIVND (reference sequence). In DNA form, the CDR3 reads TGTGCCAGTAGTATAACAGGGATCCTACCTGTTATGAACACTGAAGCTTTCTTT. Protein sequence: CASSITGILPVMNTEAFF.

This chain connects TRBV6-5 to TRBJ1-2, with D possibly TRBD1 on 6 matching bases. Germline CDR1 is MNHEY and CDR2 is SVGAGI. This CDR3 contains 15 residues. The V end was cut by 6 bases, the J end by 3 bases, with 17 bases between. The CDR3: CASRNYGGADYGYTF. The CDR3 region has the DNA TGTGCCAGCAGAAATTATGGGGGGGCAGACTATGGCTACACCTTC.

V and J are TRBV28 and TRBJ2-3; TRBD2 matches at 10 bases. V lost 5 bases, J lost 6 bases, and 8 bases stayed unmatched. The CDR3 covers 15 residues. Germline CDR1 reads MDHEN; CDR2 reads SYDVKM. CDR3 nucleotides: TGTGCCAGCAGTGCTAGCGGGAGCGGCTTGGATACGCAGTATTTT. Translating it yields CASSASGSGLDTQYF.

This chain connects TRBV7-9 to TRBJ2-3; tentative D call: TRBD2 (6 bases). Germline V gives CDR1 SEHNR, CDR2 FQNEAQ (reference sequence). CDR3 length: 14 residues. Trimming took off 2 bases at V and 4 bases at J, with 10 bases between the two ends. The CDR3 here is CASSLTGLADTQYF. CDR3 DNA sequence: TGTGCCAGCAGCTTAACGGGACTCGCAGATACGCAGTATTTT.